Sequencing of this T cell receptor (beta chain) was carried out in a study of glioma-infiltrating T cells after dendritic cell vaccination. Background on the study: Autologous tumor lysate-pulsed dendritic cell vaccination was given between the early 2000s and the early 2010s. The vaccine used monocyte-derived dendritic cells pulsed overnight with autologous tumor lysate. General study points: Complete blood and tumor specimen sets were limited to few patients. Higher TCR clonality did not directly relate to longer survival.

Note on this clone: The antigen remains unidentified.

Time point meaning: after dendritic cell vaccination, including at tumor progression/relapse. The CDR3 spans 15 residues. Germline values: CDR1 SGHRS, CDR2 YFSETQ. J gave up 8 bases and V 3 bases, and 8 bases lay outside the gene matches. Clones were sequenced by immunoSEQ multiplex PCR, and TCRdb holds only the in-frame ones, with some missing. Of tens of thousands of clones listed, just under 85% are singletons. Specimen: blood, collected after dendritic cell vaccination. The TCR was taken from a human donor with glioblastoma. J is TRBJ1-4 and V is TRBV5-1; 9 nucleotides agree with TRBD1. CDR3 nucleotides: TGCGCCAGCAGCTGGGCGGGACAGGGTGGCGAAAAACTGTTTTTT. Translating gives CASSWAGQGGEKLFF. Full variable domain (remainder filled in from reference TRBV5-1 and TRBJ1-4): KAGVTQTPRYLIKTRGQQVTLSCSPISGHRSVSWYQQTPGQGLQFLFEYFSETQRNKGNFPGRFSGRQFSNSRSEMNVSTLELGDSALYLCASSWAGQGGEKLFFGSGTQLSVL.